The 10 T cell receptor beta chains in this list originate from one sample, sequenced in a study of T cell repertoires in cytomegalovirus infection. TCRdb processed the reads anew with MiXCR; each CDR3 protein has one entry. This sample has some 400,000 distinct CDR3 sequences, with about 33% found just once. The sequenced sample consisted of PBMCs. All receptors come from a human donor in good health (CMV status not recorded). Some clones in this sample may be carry-over from other donors' samples.

This clonotype showed up just a few times. The chain couples TRBV6-5 to TRBJ2-1, with a possible D match to TRBD1 (7 bases). V was shortened by 3 bases and J by 9 bases, with 12 bases between the two germline ends. The CDR3 length is 13 residues. Germline CDR1 MNHEY, CDR2 SVGAGI. In nucleotides, the CDR3 is TGTGCCAGCAGTTATGGAGGGGGCAGTGAGCAGTTCTTC. Its translation: CASSYGGGSEQFF.

The chain has TRBV28 and TRBJ1-5; D might be TRBD1 (6 bases). Germline CDR1 and CDR2: MDHEN and SYDVKM. The CDR3 is 14 residues long. V was trimmed by 6 bases and J by 3 bases, leaving 12 bases between them. The CDR3 sequence: CASRTQGANQPQHF. In nucleotides, the CDR3 is TGTGCCAGCAGAACACAGGGAGCCAATCAGCCCCAGCATTTT.

V gene TRBV6-5 combines with J gene TRBJ1-1; D remains ambiguous. The length of the CDR3 is 13 residues. CDR1 and CDR2 (germline): MNHEY, SVGAGI. Between the trimmed V and J ends, which lost 10 bases and 0 bases, there was a span of 12 bases. The CDR3, as DNA: TGTGCCATTAGCGACGGCCTGAACACTGAAGCTTTCTTT. This sequence encodes CAISDGLNTEAFF.

V is TRBV2 and J is TRBJ1-6, with D uncertain. Trimming cost V 0 bases and J 0 bases, with 9 bases left between them. The length of the CDR3 is 17 residues. The V gene's germline CDR1 is SNHLY and CDR2 FYNNEI. CDR3 amino acids: CASSEARGISYNSPLHF. CDR3 DNA: TGTGCCAGCAGTGAAGCGCGTGGGATCTCCTATAATTCACCCCTCCACTTT.

This clonotype was detected a few times. As DNA, the CDR3 is TGTGCCAGCAGTGATAGGACAGGGGGAAAAGCTGAAGCTTTCTTT. It translates to CASSDRTGGKAEAFF. V is TRBV6-1 and J is TRBJ1-1; 10 positions match TRBD1. V lost 3 bases to trimming and J lost 6 bases; unmatched junction nucleotides: 7. The CDR3 loop spans 15 amino acids. Looked up from germline, CDR1 is MNHNS and CDR2 is SASEGT.

This clonotype has only a few counts. The rearrangement uses TRBV5-1 and TRBJ1-4, with D unclear. Trimming took off 0 bases at V and 5 bases at J, with 8 bases between the two ends. The CDR3 sequence is 14 residues long. In germline, CDR1 is SGHRS, CDR2 YFSETQ. The CDR3 DNA is TGCGCCAGCAGCTTGGCGACGTACAATGAAAAACTGTTTTTT. Translated, it gives CASSLATYNEKLFF.

This clonotype was seen only a few times. J is TRBJ2-6 and V is TRBV5-1; D gene unclear. This CDR3 region has 15 residues. The ends were cut back, 3 bases at V and 0 bases at J, with 7 bases in the middle. The germline V gene has CDR1 SGHRS and CDR2 YFSETQ. CDR3 amino acids: CASSSTRSGANVLTF. In DNA, the CDR3 is TGCGCCAGCAGCTCGACCCGCTCTGGGGCCAACGTCCTGACTTTC.

This chain uses TRBV20-1 with TRBJ2-3; 12 positions agree with TRBD2. CDR3 length: 16 residues. J gave up 6 bases and V 3 bases, and 10 bases lay outside the gene matches. Germline assignment: CDR1 DFQATT and CDR2 SNEGSKA (reference sequence). CDR3 protein: CSASLRTSGVPDTQYF. Written as DNA, the CDR3 is TGCAGTGCTAGTTTACGGACTAGCGGGGTGCCCGATACGCAGTATTTT.

In this sample, this clonotype turned up many times. V gene TRBV27 combines with J gene TRBJ2-7; D is ambiguous. This CDR3 comprises 14 residues. V was clipped by 0 bases and J by 3 bases, with 9 bases between them. Germline-derived CDR1 and CDR2 are MNHEY and SMNVEV (reference sequence). The CDR3 sequence is CASSLSPSIYEQYF. DNA of the CDR3: TGTGCCAGCAGTTTATCGCCTAGTATCTACGAGCAGTACTTC.

CDR3 sequence (DNA): TGTGCCAGCTCACACCTCGGGACAGGGGACAGTGAGCAGTTCTTC. This encodes CASSHLGTGDSEQFF. The V call is TRBV18, the J call TRBJ2-1; 10 bases are a match to TRBD1. The CDR3 extends over 15 amino acids. The germline CDR1 and CDR2 sequences are KGHSH and LQKENI. The J segment lost 9 bases and the V segment lost 4 bases, leaving 9 bases of the junction unmatched.